One and the same sample provided the 9 T cell receptor beta chains below, sequenced in a study of post-analysis software for immune sequencing data. Findings of the study overall: There were five or six TRBV segments more frequent in patients than controls, and TRBV5-6, TRBV5-1 and TRBV20-1 were among them.

Tagging with unique molecular identifiers was a feature of the TCR beta cDNA libraries. TCRdb processed the PCR reads anew with MiXCR; each CDR3 protein has one entry. The sample yields 400,000 to 500,000 distinct CDR3 sequences, about 39% seen once. Their antigens remain unidentified. Material: blood. Receptors originate from a girl aged 2 to 10 with multiple sclerosis.

The chain combines TRBV7-9 with TRBJ2-7; D is possibly TRBD2 (6 bases). V dropped 1 base and J dropped 7 bases, with 14 bases sitting between them. CDR3 length: 14 amino acids. The V gene's germline CDR1 is SEHNR and CDR2 FQNEAQ (reference sequence). The chain's CDR3 is CASSLGLGGEEQYF. For the CDR3, the DNA is TGTGCCAGCAGCTTAGGATTGGGGGGTGAAGAGCAGTACTTC.

This clonotype was counted between two and nine times. The chain employs TRBV7-2 and TRBJ2-5; D might be TRBD2 (7 bases). The ends were cut back, 1 base at V and 6 bases at J, with 18 bases in the middle. CDR1 is SGHTA, CDR2 FQGNSA, per germline. The CDR3 has 16 amino acids. CDR3 sequence: CASSLDRGGGGKTQYF. Written as DNA, the CDR3 is TGTGCCAGCAGCTTAGATCGCGGAGGGGGGGGGAAGACCCAGTACTTC.

This chain joins TRBV4-2 and TRBJ2-5; D unclear. Near its end, the DNA agrees better with TRBJ2-7, so the J call may be wrong. CDR1 is LGHNA and CDR2 is YNFKEQ in the germline V gene. This CDR3 comprises 19 residues. CDR3 loop: CASSPVGRGVSAGAYEQYF. In nucleotides, the CDR3 is TGTGCCAGCAGCCCCGTCGGGCGCGGAGTCAGTGCTGGAGCCTACGAGCAGTACTTC.

The chain combines TRBV6-6 with TRBJ1-6, with a tentative D call TRBD1 (5 bases). The CDR3 consists of 16 residues. The germline gives CDR1 MNHNY, CDR2 SVGAGI (reference sequence). The V gene lost 5 bases and the J gene lost 9 bases, with 20 bases spanning the gap. The DNA for the CDR3 is TGTGCCAGCAGTCCCCGGGCGGCCGCGGGGGGTTCACCCCTCCACTTT. This gives the protein CASSPRAAAGGSPLHF.

V is TRBV5-1 and J is TRBJ2-1, with 8 bases aligning to TRBD2. V lost 4 bases and J lost 7; bases outside the gene matches: 10. The germline CDR1 and CDR2 sequences are SGHRS and YFSETQ. This CDR3 has 15 amino acids. CDR3 sequence reads: CASSTAGGGRNEQFF. The CDR3 DNA reads TGCGCCAGCAGCACCGCAGGAGGCGGGAGGAATGAGCAGTTCTTC.

This chain links TRBV12-3 or TRBV12-4 with TRBJ2-1; 8 nucleotides line up with TRBD1. V was pared by 6 bases and J by 2 bases, with 6 bases of the junction left unmatched. The CDR3 is made up of 15 amino acids. This CDR3 reads CASRYGQGPYNEQFF. For the CDR3, the DNA is TGTGCCAGCAGATATGGACAGGGTCCCTACAATGAGCAGTTCTTC.

The V and J genes are TRBV28 and TRBJ2-3; possible D gene TRBD2, 6 bases. Trimming removed 5 bases at V and 0 bases at J, with 15 bases between. From germline, CDR1 is MDHEN and CDR2 SYDVKM. The CDR3 is 16 residues long. The CDR3 sequence: CASSTSSVSSTDTQYF. CDR3 nucleotides: TGTGCCAGCAGTACCTCTAGCGTCTCTAGCACAGATACGCAGTATTTT.

This chain connects TRBV12-2 to TRBJ2-6; the table's D call TRBD1 went unverified against the DNA. TRBV12-2 is assigned pseudogene status. The CDR3 spans 19 residues. CDR3 in amino acids: CASRLVRKGACSGANVLTF. The CDR3, as DNA: TGTGCAAGTCGCTTAGTTAGGAAGGGGGCCTGCTCTGGGGCCAACGTCCTGACTTTC.

This sequence joins TRBV28 and TRBJ2-1; D is undetermined. Germline V CDR1 and CDR2: MDHEN, SYDVKM. The CDR3 runs to 17 residues. V dropped 6 bases and J dropped 0 bases, with 18 bases sitting between them. CDR3 sequence reads: CASRGPTESVSYNEQFF. Written as DNA, the CDR3 is TGTGCCAGCAGAGGACCGACGGAGTCTGTCTCCTACAATGAGCAGTTCTTC.